Sequencing of this T cell receptor beta chain was carried out in a study of a mutant IDH1 vaccine in newly diagnosed glioma. Study background: Vaccination began 4-6 weeks post radiotherapy alone, or with temozolomide cycles. Most patients had radiochemotherapy with temozolomide before enrollment; others had one alone.

The time point denotes: week 47, end of study. Vaccination used 300 ug of mutant IDH1 20-mer peptide per dose, with topical imiquimod. Germline assignment: CDR1 MNHEY and CDR2 SVGAGI. V lost 0 bases to trimming and J lost 1 base, with 6 bases between them. The CDR3 sequence is 14 residues long. Sequenced by immunoSEQ multiplex PCR; TCRdb stores in-frame clones only, minus some. The sample has roughly 50,000 clones; 70% to 85% are singletons. In regard to this clone: The antigen remains unidentified. Given a much more abundant clone one base away, this may be a read error.

The chain has TRBV6-5 and TRBJ1-1; D may be TRBD1 (5 bases). The receptor comes from a woman in her thirties or forties with glioma. Some clones in this sample may be carry-over from other donors' samples. Sequencing used PBMCs, obtained from a glioma patient whose treatment included an IDH1 peptide vaccine. The CDR3: CASSYSRGNTEAFF. The CDR3 bases are TGTGCCAGCAGTTACTCGAGGGGGAACACTGAAGCTTTCTTT.